The entry that follows covers one TCR beta chain sequence. Its antigen remains unknown. Each donor gave one heparinised blood draw averaging roughly 100 mL. Cells sorted by CD45RO/CCR7/CD25/CD127/CD95/CD27 comprised CD4+ naive, central memory, regulatory and stem cell-like memory cells. The CDR3 is made up of 10 amino acids. CDR1 and CDR2 (germline): DFQATT, SNEGSKA (reference sequence). Trimming pared 6 bases from V and 9 bases from J, leaving 9 bases between. These data come from a study of beta chain features in type 1 diabetes. For the study at large: There was similarity between patients and healthy donors in age, gender and cell yields. Study conclusions and caveats: Across all four CD4+ subsets, people with type 1 diabetes showed modestly shorter TCRB CDR3s.

cDNA synthesis used the whole RNA isolate, giving expressed TCRB sequences. The table came from immunoSEQ multiplex PCR; TCRdb's copy has only in-frame clones and leaves some out. The sample includes 640,000 or so clones, over 12% of them seen just once. The source material was naive CD4+ T cells from blood. This sequence joins TRBV20-1 and TRBJ2-1; D ambiguous. The receptor comes from a man younger than 30 with type 1 diabetes. CDR3 residues: CSAERLEQFF. CDR3 sequence (DNA): TGCAGTGCGGAGCGTCTTGAGCAGTTCTTC.